The sequence of this T cell receptor beta chain was determined in a study of spatial heterogeneity in lung cancer. Time point noted: sample taken at primary tumor resection. In each case, whole RNA from tumor, nontumor lung or frozen PBMC was sequenced unsorted. This clonotype was detected many times. Its antigen is undetermined. This beta chain appears as a stray read in a library generated for alpha chains; its size is not informative. Whole-study findings and limits: Intratumoral expanded alpha and beta TCR counts were found to track tumor mutation counts.

Each TCR cDNA molecule bore a unique molecular identifier. TCRdb fed the 5' RACE reads into MiXCR, producing one record per CDR3 protein. The sample includes about 9,600 distinct CDR3 sequences, roughly 12% seen only once; the top ten take roughly a tenth. This CDR3 is 11 amino acids long. V was clipped by 3 bases and J by 6 bases, with 4 bases between them. The germline V gene encodes CDR1 MNHNY and CDR2 SVGAGI (reference sequence). Specimen: lung tumor tissue, collected at surgery. The chain links TRBV6-6 to TRBJ2-3, with no clear D. The source is a male donor with early-stage non-small cell lung cancer. CDR3 DNA sequence: TGTGCCAGCAGTTATTTGGATACGCAGTATTTT. It translates to CASSYLDTQYF.